The 25 T cell receptor beta chains listed next were all sequenced from one sample in a study of spatial heterogeneity in lung cancer. Notes on the study in general: One measure, the expanded intratumoral alpha and beta TCR count, tracked tumor mutation counts.

The time point: sample taken at primary tumor resection. TCRdb ran MiXCR on the 5' RACE reads and lists one entry per CDR3 protein. The sample holds about 11,000 distinct CDR3 sequences; approximately 5.1% are singletons and the top ten take roughly an eighth. The antigens of these receptors remain unknown. The sequenced sample was lung tumor tissue, obtained at surgery. The source is a male donor with early-stage non-small cell lung cancer.

This clonotype has at least ten counts. CDR3 sequence reads: CASSSVAGTTGELFF. CDR3 nucleotide sequence: TGCGCCAGCAGCTCAGTAGCGGGAACCACCGGGGAGCTGTTTTTT. The V gene is TRBV5-1, the J gene TRBJ2-2, with 8 positions matching TRBD2. Germline trimming cut 3 bases from V and 4 bases from J; bases unmatched to any gene: 5. The CDR3 is made up of 15 amino acids. Germline CDR1 SGHRS, CDR2 YFSETQ.

This clonotype has a count of ten or more. The rearrangement uses TRBV11-2 and TRBJ1-1; no reliable D call. CDR3 length equals 13 residues. Trimming cost V 5 bases and J 5 bases, with 12 bases left between them. CDR1 and CDR2 (germline): SGHAT, FQNNGV. CDR3 sequence: CASSGSAGTEAFF. The DNA of the CDR3 is TGTGCCAGCAGCGGGAGCGCGGGGACTGAAGCTTTCTTT. The complete variable domain, with remaining parts taken from reference TRBV11-2 and TRBJ1-1, reads EAGVAQSPRYKIIEKRQSVAFWCNPISGHATLYWYQQILGQGPKLLIQFQNNGVVDDSQLPKDRFSAERLKGVDSTLKIQPAKLEDSAVYLCASSGSAGTEAFFGQGTRLTVV.

This clonotype was picked up many times. The gene calls are TRBV29-1 and TRBJ1-1; 9 bases map to TRBD1. V was pared by 6 bases and J by 10 bases, with 9 bases of the junction left unmatched. Germline lookup yields CDR1 SQVTM and CDR2 ANQGSEA. This CDR3 is built from 12 residues. CDR3 sequence (DNA): TGCAGCGTGGAGAGGACAGGGGTTGCAGCTTTCTTT. Translated, it gives CSVERTGVAAFF.

This clonotype occurred many times. This chain links TRBV4-1 with TRBJ1-2; TRBD1 agrees at 7 bases. J lost 4 bases, V lost 0 bases, and 5 bases had no gene match. This CDR3 is built from 15 residues. Germline-derived CDR1 and CDR2 are MGHRA and YSYEKL. As DNA, the CDR3 is TGCGCCAGCAGCCAAGACTCAGGGGGGGTCTATGGCTACACCTTC. This sequence encodes CASSQDSGGVYGYTF.

By frequency in the sample, this clonotype is medium-sized (0.01 to 0.1%). The chain employs TRBV29-1 and TRBJ2-1, with unresolved D. V lost 8 bases, J lost 1 base, and 6 bases lay in between. The germline V gene has CDR1 SQVTM and CDR2 ANQGSEA. This CDR3 has 11 amino acids. CDR3 protein: CSTESYNEQFF. In nucleotides, the CDR3 is TGCAGCACCGAGTCCTACAATGAGCAGTTCTTC.

By proportion, this clonotype is medium-sized. The chain links TRBV6-5 to TRBJ1-1; TRBD1 might be the D (6 bases). V lost 6 bases, J lost 0 bases, and 14 bases lay in between. This CDR3 is 15 amino acids long. Germline CDR1 is MNHEY and CDR2 is SVGAGI. The CDR3 loop reads CASREQGLLNTEAFF. CDR3 coding DNA: TGTGCCAGCAGAGAACAGGGTCTCCTGAACACTGAAGCTTTCTTT.

This clonotype was recorded at least ten times. The chain combines TRBV10-3 with TRBJ2-7; 11 nucleotides match TRBD2. CDR1 ENHRY and CDR2 SYGVKD come from the germline V gene. CDR3 size: 15 residues. The ends lost 5 bases at V and 1 base at J; junction bases unmatched: 4. DNA for the CDR3: TGTGCCATCAGTCGACTAGCGGGAATGTCCTACGAGCAGTACTTC. It codes for CAISRLAGMSYEQYF.

This clonotype was seen many times. V usage is TRBV18 and J usage is TRBJ2-3; 7 nucleotides line up with TRBD2. Germline lookup yields CDR1 KGHSH and CDR2 LQKENI. Losses at the gene ends were 0 bases for V and 10 bases for J; bases not matched to a gene: 7. This CDR3 has 14 residues. The CDR3 reads CASSPPGRGTSQYF. The DNA of the CDR3 is TGTGCCAGCTCACCACCGGGGAGGGGCACATCGCAGTATTTT.

Many counts were recorded for this clonotype. The genes are TRBV9 and TRBJ2-1; 7 bases fit TRBD2. This CDR3 spans 15 amino acids. The V gene's germline CDR1 is SGDLS and CDR2 YYNGEE. Trimming removed 4 bases from V and 6 bases from J; junction bases left unmatched: 10. CDR3 region: CASSLGLEPSNEQFF. For the CDR3, the DNA is TGTGCCAGCAGCCTCGGACTAGAACCTAGCAATGAGCAGTTCTTC.

This clonotype turned up a few times. The chain has TRBV27 and TRBJ2-1, with 7 positions matching TRBD1. Trimming at V came to 5 bases and at J to 6 bases, leaving 10 bases not matched to a gene. CDR3 length: 15 amino acids. Germline CDR1 is MNHEY and CDR2 is SMNVEV (reference sequence). The CDR3 DNA follows: TGTGCCAGCAGTAAACAGGGGTTCCATTCCAATGAGCAGTTCTTC. This codes for CASSKQGFHSNEQFF.

This clonotype was recorded many times. The rearrangement links TRBV6-5 to TRBJ2-3; possibly TRBD2 for D (5 bases). The CDR3 loop spans 15 amino acids. Germline V gene sequence: CDR1 MNHEY, CDR2 SVGAGI. Trimming took 2 bases from V and 1 from J, leaving 10 bases between them. In nucleotides, the CDR3 is TGTGCCAGCAGTTACGTGAGGGCCCGCACAGATACGCAGTATTTT. Protein product: CASSYVRARTDTQYF.

The table lists this clonotype with many counts. The chain uses TRBV6-5 and TRBJ2-2, with D possibly matching TRBD1 (5 bases). Trimming removed 5 bases from V and 4 bases from J, with 8 bases in between. The CDR3 contains 13 residues. In germline, CDR1 is MNHEY, CDR2 SVGAGI. CDR3 nucleotides: TGTGCCAGCAGTCACGACAGCACCGGGGAGCTGTTTTTT. This sequence encodes CASSHDSTGELFF.

There are many counts of this clonotype. The chain joins TRBV29-1 to TRBJ2-5, with 11 positions matching TRBD2. J gave up 4 bases and V 4 bases, and 8 bases lay outside the gene matches. Germline values: CDR1 SQVTM, CDR2 ANQGSEA. The CDR3 sequence is 15 residues long. The CDR3, as DNA: TGCAGCGTTGCACCGACTAGCGGGATGGGAGAGACCCAGTACTTC. Translation: CSVAPTSGMGETQYF.

In its sample, this clonotype ranks as medium-sized. The chain has TRBV12-3 or TRBV12-4 and TRBJ1-2, with D possibly TRBD1 on 5 matching bases. The V end lost 5 bases, the J end lost 5 bases, and 12 bases lay between the germline ends. The CDR3 covers 13 residues. CDR3 in amino acids: CASSHGTVYGYTF. The CDR3 DNA sequence: TGTGCCAGCAGTCACGGGACGGTATATGGCTACACCTTC.

This clonotype was recorded many times. The chain uses TRBV2 and TRBJ2-1; D is uncertain. CDR3 size: 11 residues. The germline V and J ends were trimmed by 7 bases and 6 bases, with 7 bases remaining between them. The V gene's germline CDR1 is SNHLY and CDR2 FYNNEI. The CDR3 nucleotides are TGTGCCAGCAAATGGGCCAATGAGCAGTTCTTC. This translates into CASKWANEQFF. The full variable domain, completed using reference TRBV2 and TRBJ2-1, is EPEVTQTPSHQVTQMGQEVILRCVPISNHLYFYWYRQILGQKVEFLVSFYNNEISEKSEIFDDQFSVERPDGSNFTLKIRSTKLEDSAMYFCASKWANEQFFGPGTRLTVL.

This clonotype was counted many times. The genes are TRBV14 and TRBJ2-2; no reliable D call. The CDR3 totals 14 residues. V was shortened by 0 bases and J by 1 base, with 3 bases between the two germline ends. Germline CDR1 reads SGHDN; CDR2 reads FVKESK. CDR3 residues: CASSQELNTGELFF. CDR3 bases: TGTGCCAGCAGCCAAGAACTGAACACCGGGGAGCTGTTTTTT.

The CDR3 DNA is TGTGCCAGCAGCCAGGATACTGGGACTGGATCCTCCTACGAGCAGTACTTC. It yields the protein CASSQDTGTGSSYEQYF. The rearrangement joins TRBV4-2 to TRBJ2-7, with D possibly TRBD2 on 6 matching bases. Germline V gene lookup returns CDR1 LGHNA and CDR2 YNFKEQ. Trimming stripped 3 bases from V and 0 bases from J, with 18 bases between. CDR3 length: 17 residues.

This clonotype showed up many times. The chain is built from TRBV2 and TRBJ2-4; 10 bases are a match to TRBD1. V shed 4 bases and J 7 bases; nucleotides not matched to a gene: 7. This CDR3 has 15 amino acids. Germline CDR1 is SNHLY and CDR2 is FYNNEI. CDR3 sequence reads: CASSGRGTGENIQYF. CDR3 bases: TGTGCCAGCAGTGGGAGGGGGACAGGGGAGAACATTCAGTACTTC.

This clonotype was recorded many times. The chain employs TRBV5-1 and TRBJ1-1; 9 bases fit TRBD1. V dropped 4 bases and J dropped 0; count of bases not matched to a gene: 7. The CDR3 spans 16 residues. Germline assignment: CDR1 SGHRS and CDR2 YFSETQ. The CDR3 DNA sequence: TGCGCCAGCAGCGAGGGGACAGGGATTATGAACACTGAAGCTTTCTTT. Its protein is CASSEGTGIMNTEAFF.

The sample holds many counts of this clonotype. The chain recombines TRBV7-8 with TRBJ2-3; no clear D gene. Trimming shortened V by 1 base and J by 3 bases, and 2 bases separated the two germline ends. Germline CDR1 reads SGHVS; CDR2 reads FQNEAQ. This CDR3 has 12 residues. The CDR3 spells CASSLGTDTQYF. In DNA, the CDR3 is TGTGCCAGCAGCTTAGGTACAGATACGCAGTATTTT. Drawing the rest from reference TRBV7-8 and TRBJ2-3, the complete variable domain is GAGVSQSPRYKVAKRGQDVALRCDPISGHVSLFWYQQALGQGPEFLTYFQNEAQLDKSGLPSDRFFAERPEGSVSTLKIQRTQQEDSAVYLCASSLGTDTQYFGPGTRLTVL.

The table lists this clonotype with many counts. V and J are TRBV20-1 and TRBJ2-6; D is possibly TRBD1 (6 bases). The CDR3 contains 16 residues. V lost 5 bases, J lost 0 bases, and 14 bases lay in between. Germline CDR1 reads DFQATT; CDR2 reads SNEGSKA (reference sequence). CDR3 residues: CSALTGAHSGANVLTF. Here the CDR3 DNA reads TGCAGTGCTTTGACAGGTGCCCACTCTGGGGCCAACGTCCTGACTTTC.

This clonotype came up many times. The rearrangement links TRBV12-3 or TRBV12-4 to TRBJ2-7; D is undetermined. The CDR3 is made up of 12 amino acids. Trimming cost V 1 base and J 5 bases, with 6 bases left between them. The CDR3 loop reads CASSLGVNEQYF. CDR3 DNA sequence: TGTGCCAGCAGTTTAGGTGTGAACGAGCAGTACTTC.

This clonotype turned up a few times. CDR3 DNA: TGCAGTGCAATTACAGGGGGAGGGGCAGATACGCAGTATTTT. Translation gives CSAITGGGADTQYF. The chain recombines TRBV20-1 with TRBJ2-3; TRBD1 is a possible D gene (8 bases). Germline CDR1 is DFQATT and CDR2 is SNEGSKA (reference sequence). The CDR3 sequence is 14 residues long. V lost 6 bases to trimming and J lost 4 bases, with 17 bases between them.

This clonotype was recorded a few times. The genes are TRBV20-1 and TRBJ1-4; no clear D gene. Germline V CDR1 and CDR2: DFQATT, SNEGSKA (reference sequence). This CDR3 region has 14 residues. Between the trimmed V and J ends, which lost 6 bases and 10 bases, there was a span of 21 bases. CDR3 sequence reads: CSASSTPDLGKLFF. CDR3 bases: TGCAGTGCGAGCTCGACTCCGGACTTGGGAAAACTGTTTTTT.

The chain is built from TRBV29-1 and TRBJ2-4; 7 bases map to TRBD1. The CDR3 is 14 residues long. The V gene end was trimmed by 4 bases and the J gene end by 1 base; junction bases not matched to a gene: 4. Germline CDR1 is SQVTM and CDR2 is ANQGSEA. The CDR3 spells CSVVTGWAKNIQYF. The DNA for the CDR3 is TGCAGCGTTGTGACAGGGTGGGCCAAAAACATTCAGTACTTC. Combining the CDR3 with reference TRBV29-1 and TRBJ2-4 gives the whole variable domain SAVISQKPSRDICQRGTSLTIQCQVDSQVTMMFWYRQQPGQSLTLIATANQGSEATYESGFVIDKFPISRPNLTFSTLTVSNMSPEDSSIYLCSVVTGWAKNIQYFGAGTRLSVL.